These 23 T cell receptor beta chains came from one sample sequenced in a study of blood T cell repertoires in COVID-19. Repertoires were generated with immunoSEQ multiplex PCR, while TCRdb's copy carries only in-frame clones and drops some. The sample shows 160,000 or so clones, roughly nine tenths of them seen only once. Sequencing was performed on PBMCs or T cells enriched from blood (not recorded which). These TCRs come from a human donor with acute COVID-19. The donor label of this sample is uncertain.

The chain uses TRBV4-3 and TRBJ2-7; TRBD1 might be the D (5 bases). V lost 0 bases to trimming and J lost 4 bases, with 13 bases between them. There are 15 residues in the CDR3. Germline assignment: CDR1 LGHNA and CDR2 YSLEER. The CDR3 sequence: CASSQDMQGSYEQYF. The DNA for the CDR3 is TGCGCCAGCAGCCAAGATATGCAGGGAAGTTACGAGCAGTACTTC.

The CDR3: CASSPPSGPYNEQFF. CDR3 nucleotide sequence: TGTGCCAGCAGCCCCCCTAGCGGGCCCTACAATGAGCAGTTCTTC. This chain uses TRBV7-9 with TRBJ2-1, with TRBD2 matching over 8 bases. This CDR3 region has 15 residues. Germline trimming cut 5 bases from V and 2 bases from J; bases unmatched to any gene: 5. Germline CDR1 SEHNR, CDR2 FQNEAQ (reference sequence).

The chain carries TRBV6-2 or TRBV6-3 and TRBJ1-2; TRBD1 might be the D (5 bases). The CDR3 extends over 14 amino acids. CDR1 and CDR2 (germline): MNHEY, SVGEGT. The ends were cut back, 4 bases at V and 8 bases at J, with 17 bases in the middle. The CDR3 protein is CASSSYGTGGGYTF. The CDR3 DNA is TGTGCCAGCAGTTCCTACGGGACGGGAGGAGGCTACACCTTC.

The CDR3 DNA follows: TGTGCCAGCAGTTTATTGGCAAGCTCTGGGGCCAACGTCCTGACTTTC. Translated: CASSLLASSGANVLTF. The chain links TRBV27 to TRBJ2-6, with D unclear. The germline V and J ends were trimmed by 1 base and 0 bases, with 7 bases remaining between them. CDR3 length equals 16 residues. The germline V gene encodes CDR1 MNHEY and CDR2 SMNVEV (reference sequence).

This chain links TRBV9 with TRBJ2-7, with D unclear. The germline V and J ends were trimmed by 0 bases and 3 bases, with 13 bases remaining between them. The CDR3 is 15 amino acids. The V gene's germline CDR1 is SGDLS and CDR2 YYNGEE. In nucleotides, the CDR3 is TGTGCCAGCAGCGTAGGAAGTGCAGGAATCTACGAGCAGTACTTC. It specifies CASSVGSAGIYEQYF.

This rearrangement joins TRBV6-2 or TRBV6-3 to TRBJ2-7; the match to TRBD1 covers 7 bases. The V gene's germline CDR1 is MNHEY and CDR2 SVGEGT. The V and J ends lost 4 bases and 0 bases, in that order; junction bases with no gene match: 6. This CDR3 comprises 15 residues. As DNA, the CDR3 is TGTGCCAGCAGTTCCAAGGGGGACAGCTCCTACGAGCAGTACTTC. Translation gives CASSSKGDSSYEQYF.

V and J are TRBV13 and TRBJ1-1; D possibly corresponds to TRBD1 (6 bases). The length of the CDR3 is 16 residues. Trimming left V 7 bases short and J 6 bases short, with 24 bases between. Looked up from germline, CDR1 is PRHDT and CDR2 is FYEKMQ (reference sequence). The CDR3 is CASISIPGHGKAEAFF. The DNA of the CDR3 is TGTGCCAGCATTTCAATCCCGGGACACGGTAAGGCTGAAGCTTTCTTT.

This clone was seen once. The chain recombines TRBV19 with TRBJ2-7, with TRBD2 identical over 15 bases. The junction had 7 bases not matched to a gene; V was cut back by 10 bases and J by 0 bases. The length of the CDR3 is 16 residues. Germline loops: CDR1 LNHDA, CDR2 SQIVND (reference sequence). The CDR3 loop reads CATGLAGGPSSYEQYF. The CDR3 DNA reads as TGTGCCACGGGACTAGCGGGGGGACCTAGCTCCTACGAGCAGTACTTC.

This sequence joins TRBV27 and TRBJ1-2, with 7 positions matching TRBD1. Losses at the gene ends were 0 bases for V and 3 bases for J; bases not matched to a gene: 7. The CDR3 length is 16 residues. Germline loops: CDR1 MNHEY, CDR2 SMNVEV (reference sequence). The CDR3 nucleotides read TGTGCCAGCAGTTTATCCAGGGGGATGGGGTACTATGGCTACACCTTC. This translates into CASSLSRGMGYYGYTF.

The CDR3 sequence: CSASGGDNYNEQFF. For the CDR3, the DNA is TGCAGCGCAAGCGGGGGGGACAACTACAATGAGCAGTTCTTC. The V gene is TRBV29-1, the J gene TRBJ2-1; 10 bases match TRBD2. Germline loops: CDR1 SQVTM, CDR2 ANQGSEA. The junction had 6 bases not matched to a gene; V was cut back by 7 bases and J by 3 bases. CDR3 length: 14 amino acids.

The rearrangement uses TRBV5-1 and TRBJ2-3; D is possibly TRBD2 (5 bases). CDR1 is SGHRS and CDR2 is YFSETQ in the germline V gene. Trimming removed 7 bases at V and 2 bases at J, with 8 bases between. This CDR3 region has 12 residues. The CDR3 bases are TGCGCCAGCGGACTGAACACAGATACGCAGTATTTT. This sequence encodes CASGLNTDTQYF.

In this sample, this clone turned up once. This chain joins TRBV7-9 and TRBJ2-7, with 10 nucleotides matching TRBD2. CDR1 and CDR2 from the germline V gene are SEHNR and FQNEAQ (reference sequence). J gave up 2 bases and V 5 bases, and 6 bases lay outside the gene matches. This CDR3 comprises 15 residues. As DNA, the CDR3 is TGTGCCAGCAGCCGACGGACTAGCGGTGCCTACGAGCAGTACTTC. This encodes CASSRRTSGAYEQYF.

The J gene is TRBJ2-7, the V gene TRBV5-4; 7 bases agree with TRBD1. Germline V lookup: CDR1 SGHNT, CDR2 YYREEE (reference sequence). This CDR3 contains 13 residues. V shed 4 bases and J 6 bases; nucleotides not matched to a gene: 7. The CDR3 sequence is CASSTYRGGEQYF. The CDR3, as DNA: TGTGCCAGCAGCACCTACAGGGGCGGCGAGCAGTACTTC.

The chain joins TRBV18 to TRBJ2-5; 8 nucleotides line up with TRBD1. There are 13 residues in the CDR3. Looked up from germline, CDR1 is KGHSH and CDR2 is LQKENI. J lost 5 bases, V lost 4 bases, and 3 bases had no gene match. The chain's CDR3 is CASSLGQVETQYF. The CDR3 nucleotides read TGTGCCAGCTCACTGGGACAGGTTGAGACCCAGTACTTC.

V and J are TRBV5-5 and TRBJ2-2; 7 bases map to TRBD2. CDR3 size: 15 residues. Germline V gives CDR1 SGHKS, CDR2 YYEKEE (reference sequence). The junction had 6 bases not matched to a gene; V was cut back by 4 bases and J by 3 bases. The DNA for the CDR3 is TGTGCCAGCAGCACCCCGGGACTATACACCGGGGAGCTGTTTTTT. It translates to CASSTPGLYTGELFF.

V is TRBV4-1 and J is TRBJ1-4; possible D gene TRBD1, 5 bases. Trimming left V 3 bases short and J 5 bases short, with 10 bases between. The germline V gene encodes CDR1 MGHRA and CDR2 YSYEKL. CDR3 length: 14 amino acids. The CDR3 coding sequence is TGCGCCAGCAGCCACAGGGTCGTGAATGAAAAACTGTTTTTT. This translates into CASSHRVVNEKLFF.

The CDR3 nucleotides read TGTGCCAGCAGCACGGGACTAGCGGGGGTACAAGAGACCCAGTACTTC. Residues: CASSTGLAGVQETQYF. The chain couples TRBV5-8 to TRBJ2-5; 14 bases fit TRBD2. Germline CDR1 is SGHTS and CDR2 is YDEGEE. The CDR3 has 16 amino acids. V lost 4 bases to trimming and J lost 2 bases; unmatched junction nucleotides: 4.

The chain combines TRBV5-1 with TRBJ2-3; D might be TRBD2 (6 bases). Trimming shortened V by 4 bases and J by 1 base, and 16 bases separated the two germline ends. This CDR3 has 16 residues. Germline V lookup: CDR1 SGHRS, CDR2 YFSETQ. The CDR3 region is CASSPTWGEGTDTQYF. The CDR3 DNA reads as TGCGCCAGCAGCCCCACCTGGGGGGAAGGCACAGATACGCAGTATTTT.

This chain connects TRBV7-6 to TRBJ2-7, with TRBD1 matching over 8 bases. V lost 5 bases to trimming and J lost 3 bases; unmatched junction nucleotides: 6. There are 14 residues in the CDR3. The germline CDR1 and CDR2 sequences are SGHVS and FNYEAQ. CDR3 sequence: CASSPPDRVYEQYF. The CDR3 DNA follows: TGTGCCAGCAGCCCGCCGGACAGGGTCTACGAGCAGTACTTC.

The CDR3 DNA reads as TGTGCCAGCAGCCGCGGGGAGGGGACTGAAGCTTTCTTT. Its protein is CASSRGEGTEAFF. This sequence joins TRBV5-4 and TRBJ1-1, with a tentative D call TRBD1 (5 bases). The V end lost 4 bases, the J end lost 5 bases, and 12 bases lay between the germline ends. The CDR3 length is 13 residues. Germline-derived CDR1 and CDR2 are SGHNT and YYREEE (reference sequence).

The rearrangement joins TRBV10-3 to TRBJ1-4; D not certain. Trimming left V 0 bases short and J 7 bases short, with 15 bases between. CDR1 and CDR2 from the germline V gene are ENHRY and SYGVKD. The CDR3 has 16 amino acids. The CDR3 nucleotides are TGTGCCATCAGTGAGTCGACCGAGGGCGCGGGTGAAAAACTGTTTTTT. Protein: CAISESTEGAGEKLFF.

The rearrangement joins TRBV19 to TRBJ1-1; tentatively, D is TRBD1 (6 bases). In germline, CDR1 is LNHDA, CDR2 SQIVND (reference sequence). The CDR3 is 15 residues long. V lost 1 base and J 1 base, leaving 10 bases between the germline ends. The CDR3 sequence is CASSIVDSSNTEAFF. The CDR3 DNA reads TGTGCCAGTAGTATAGTGGACAGCTCGAACACTGAAGCTTTCTTT.

The V and J genes are TRBV30 and TRBJ1-6; 7 bases map to TRBD1. Germline V lookup: CDR1 GTSNPN, CDR2 SVGIG (reference sequence). With V trimmed by 3 bases and J by 0 bases, 11 bases remained unmatched. This CDR3 region has 18 residues. The CDR3 DNA follows: TGTGCCTGGAGCTCGACCGGGACAGAAAGCTCCTATAATTCACCCCTCCACTTT. Translation: CAWSSTGTESSYNSPLHF.